Listed here are 3 T cell receptor beta chains from one sample, sequenced in a study of T cell changes during pregnancy in multiple sclerosis. Generated by immunoSEQ multiplex PCR, the TCRdb table keeps only in-frame clones and is missing some. The data show about 40,000 clones, over 70% seen once. The source material was peripheral blood, sampled in the first trimester of pregnancy. The receptor set was obtained from a female donor in good health, enrolled as a control in a pregnancy study.

The chain combines TRBV27 with TRBJ2-1; TRBD2 aligns across 10 bases. Trimming at V came to 6 bases and at J to 5 bases, leaving 7 bases not matched to a gene. Germline values: CDR1 MNHEY, CDR2 SMNVEV (reference sequence). The CDR3 contains 15 residues. In nucleotides, the CDR3 is TGTGCCAGCAGATTGGGCCTAGCGGGAGACAATGAGCAGTTCTTC. It yields the protein CASRLGLAGDNEQFF.

In DNA form, the CDR3 reads TGTGCCAGCAGCTTAAGCGGATCGGGGTCCTCCTACAATGAGCAGTTCTTC. Translated, it gives CASSLSGSGSSYNEQFF. This chain uses TRBV7-6 with TRBJ2-1; weak D call: TRBD2 (5 bases). Germline CDR1 and CDR2: SGHVS and FNYEAQ. CDR3 length equals 17 residues. V was trimmed by 2 bases and J by 0 bases, leaving 14 bases between them.

The J gene is TRBJ2-2, the V gene TRBV28, with TRBD1 identical over 9 bases. CDR1 and CDR2 from the germline V gene are MDHEN and SYDVKM. There are 14 residues in the CDR3. Losses at the gene ends were 7 bases for V and 4 bases for J; bases not matched to a gene: 4. The CDR3 DNA is TGTGCCAGCATGGGGACAGGGCTCACCGGGGAGCTGTTTTTT. Its protein product is CASMGTGLTGELFF.